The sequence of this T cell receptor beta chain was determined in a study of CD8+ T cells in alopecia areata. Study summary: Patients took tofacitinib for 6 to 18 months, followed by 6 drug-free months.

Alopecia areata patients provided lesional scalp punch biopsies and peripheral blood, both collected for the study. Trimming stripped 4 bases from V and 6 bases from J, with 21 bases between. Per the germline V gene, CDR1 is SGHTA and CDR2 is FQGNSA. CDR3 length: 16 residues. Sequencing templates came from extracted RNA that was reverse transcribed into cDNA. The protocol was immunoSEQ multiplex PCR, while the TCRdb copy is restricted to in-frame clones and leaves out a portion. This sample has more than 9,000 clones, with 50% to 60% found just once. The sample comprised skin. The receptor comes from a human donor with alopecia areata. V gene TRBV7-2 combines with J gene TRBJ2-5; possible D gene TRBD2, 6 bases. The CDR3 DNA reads TGTGCCAGCAGCTGGAAATTGGAGGGAGAGAGACAGACCCAGTACTTC. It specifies CASSWKLEGERQTQYF. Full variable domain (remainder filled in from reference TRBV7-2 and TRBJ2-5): GAGVSQSPSNKVTEKGKDVELRCDPISGHTALYWYRQSLGQGLEFLIYFQGNSAPDKSGLPSDRFSAERTGGSVSTLTIQRTQQEDSAVYLCASSWKLEGERQTQYFGPGTRLLVL.